What follows describes a single TCR beta chain. Its specificity is not known. These data belong to a study of shared clonotypes between healthy human individuals. About the study: For every donor, three CD4 naive, three CD4 memory, two CD8 naive and one CD8 memory plates were used. Findings of the study overall: Naive CD4 clonotypes were shared across a few donors at approximately 5.3%.

Deep level was the assay's run setting. Profiling relied on immunoSEQ multiplex PCR, and the TCRdb table lists in-frame clones only, not all of them. The sample records approximately 2.1 million clones, 80% to 95% being singletons. Material for sequencing was naive CD4+ T cells from PBMCs. The subset was: CD45RA+ positively selected. The TCR originated in a man younger than 35 in good health. Some clones in this sample may be carry-over from other donors' samples.

The CDR3 sequence is CASSPVDGLLGNTIYF. CDR3 sequence (DNA): TGTGCCAGCTCACCAGTCGATGGACTTTTGGGAAACACCATATATTTT. The genes are TRBV18 and TRBJ1-3; D is undetermined. Germline CDR1 is KGHSH and CDR2 is LQKENI. The CDR3 runs 16 residues. Trimming removed 2 bases at V and 4 bases at J, with 15 bases between. The variable domain in full, completed from reference TRBV18 and TRBJ1-3, reads NAGVMQNPRHLVRRRGQEARLRCSPMKGHSHVYWYRQLPEEGLKFMVYLQKENIIDESGMPKERFSAEFPKEGPSILRIQQVVRGDSAAYFCASSPVDGLLGNTIYFGEGSWLTVV.